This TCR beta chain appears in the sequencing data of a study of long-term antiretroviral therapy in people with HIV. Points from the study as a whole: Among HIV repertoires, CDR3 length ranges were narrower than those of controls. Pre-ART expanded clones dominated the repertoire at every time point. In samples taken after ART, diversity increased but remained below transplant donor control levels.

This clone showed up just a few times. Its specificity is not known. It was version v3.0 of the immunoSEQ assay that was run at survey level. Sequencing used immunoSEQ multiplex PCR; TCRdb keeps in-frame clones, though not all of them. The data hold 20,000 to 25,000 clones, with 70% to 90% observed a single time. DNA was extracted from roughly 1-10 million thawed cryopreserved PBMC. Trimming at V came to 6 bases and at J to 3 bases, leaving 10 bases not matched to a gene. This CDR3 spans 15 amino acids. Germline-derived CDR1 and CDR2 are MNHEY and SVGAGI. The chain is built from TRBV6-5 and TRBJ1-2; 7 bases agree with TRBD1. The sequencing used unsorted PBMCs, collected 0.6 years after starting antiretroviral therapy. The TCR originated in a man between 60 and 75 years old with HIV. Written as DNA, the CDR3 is TGTGCCAGCAGGCCCCCGGGACAGAAGTACTATGGCTACACCTTC. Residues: CASRPPGQKYYGYTF.